Following are 8 T cell receptor beta chains from one sample sequenced in a study of blood T cells in healthy people across ages. A second PCR, run for roughly 7 to 12 cycles, used a sample-barcoded 5' primer plus a J-beta primer mix. TCRdb passed the 5' RACE reads through MiXCR, listing each CDR3 protein once. The repertoire includes approximately 900,000 distinct CDR3 sequences, 48% of them detected once, and roughly 12% sits in the top ten. Sequencing was performed on blood. Receptors were obtained from a man aged 25 to 40 in good health.

This chain uses TRBV7-6 with TRBJ2-3, with D possibly matching TRBD1 (5 bases). V lost 5 bases and J 8 bases, leaving 23 bases between the germline ends. Germline lookup yields CDR1 SGHVS and CDR2 FNYEAQ. The CDR3 runs to 16 residues. The CDR3 DNA reads TGTGCCAGCAGCCCACGAATGGGTGGGATTAGGGGTACGCAGTATTTT. This encodes CASSPRMGGIRGTQYF. The complete variable domain, with remaining parts taken from reference TRBV7-6 and TRBJ2-3, reads GAGVSQSPRYKVTKRGQDVALRCDPISGHVSLYWYRQALGQGPEFLTYFNYEAQQDKSGLPNDRFSAERPEGSISTLTIQRTEQRDSAMYRCASSPRMGGIRGTQYFGPGTRLTVL.

The gene calls are TRBV10-3 and TRBJ2-3; 7 bases map to TRBD2. Germline V gene lookup returns CDR1 ENHRY and CDR2 SYGVKD. J gave up 6 bases and V 10 bases, and 4 bases lay outside the gene matches. CDR3 length equals 11 residues. The CDR3 here is CATQGGDTQYF. CDR3 bases: TGTGCCACCCAGGGAGGGGATACGCAGTATTTT.

The chain carries TRBV29-1 and TRBJ2-7, with 12 bases that match TRBD2. CDR1 and CDR2 from the germline V gene are SQVTM and ANQGSEA. The V and J ends lost 4 bases and 3 bases, in that order; junction bases with no gene match: 4. This CDR3 is built from 14 residues. CDR3 DNA: TGCAGCGTTGCGACTAGCGGGAGAGGCTACGAGCAGTACTTC. This codes for CSVATSGRGYEQYF.

This clonotype showed up just a few times. V usage is TRBV3-1 and J usage is TRBJ2-7; TRBD1 matches at 7 bases. This CDR3 comprises 18 residues. Trimming at V came to 3 bases and at J to 1 base, leaving 15 bases not matched to a gene. In germline, CDR1 is LGHDT, CDR2 YNNKEL (reference sequence). The CDR3 region has the DNA TGTGCCAGCAGCCAGGAACCCCCGGGACAGATAATTTCCTACGAGCAGTACTTC. Protein product: CASSQEPPGQIISYEQYF.

The table lists this clonotype with a few counts. V gene TRBV11-1 combines with J gene TRBJ2-2; D remains ambiguous. This CDR3 is built from 12 residues. V was clipped by 3 bases and J by 5 bases, with 4 bases between them. The V gene's germline CDR1 is SGHAT and CDR2 FQDESV (reference sequence). CDR3 nucleotides: TGTGCCAGCAGCTTTACAACCGGGGAGCTGTTTTTT. Translating gives CASSFTTGELFF.

The V gene is TRBV6-2 or TRBV6-3, the J gene TRBJ1-2; unclear D gene. Trimming removed 0 bases at V and 6 bases at J, with 11 bases between. This CDR3 has 14 residues. Germline loops: CDR1 MNHEY, CDR2 SVGEGT. CDR3 nucleotides: TGTGCCAGCAGTTACTCGACCAGGTACCATGGCTACACCTTC. This sequence encodes CASSYSTRYHGYTF.

The rearrangement uses TRBV20-1 and TRBJ2-3; D is unclear. CDR3 length equals 12 residues. Germline assignment: CDR1 DFQATT and CDR2 SNEGSKA (reference sequence). With 1 base removed from V and 8 bases from J, the gap between germline ends came to 10 bases. The DNA for the CDR3 is TGCAGTGCTAGAGGACCCCCCCGTACGCAGTATTTT. It encodes CSARGPPRTQYF.

This clonotype was seen a few times. V is TRBV7-2 and J is TRBJ2-3; 8 bases map to TRBD1. Germline V lookup: CDR1 SGHTA, CDR2 FQGNSA. CDR3 length: 17 amino acids. Trimming at V came to 0 bases and at J to 1 base, leaving 6 bases not matched to a gene. CDR3 coding DNA: TGTGCCAGCAGCTTAGCCAGGACAGGGATTCGCACAGATACGCAGTATTTT. The encoded protein is CASSLARTGIRTDTQYF. Complete variable domain (other parts from reference TRBV7-2 and TRBJ2-3): GAGVSQSPSNKVTEKGKDVELRCDPISGHTALYWYRQSLGQGLEFLIYFQGNSAPDKSGLPSDRFSAERTGGSVSTLTIQRTQQEDSAVYLCASSLARTGIRTDTQYFGPGTRLTVL.